The T cell receptor beta chain under discussion was sequenced for a study of metastatic and nonmetastatic thyroid tumors. TCRdb reassembled clones from the PCR reads with MiXCR. The top ten hold about 8.6% of the sample, which has about 21,000 clones, 22% seen once. Patients had received no treatment of any kind before thyroid surgery. Of note for this clone: What it recognizes is unknown. The CDR3 does not end in the conserved phenylalanine or tryptophan, so this is likely a read error.

Per the germline V gene, CDR1 is MNHEY and CDR2 is SVGEGT. V was shortened by 4 bases and J by 3 bases, with 19 bases between the two germline ends. CDR3 length: 16 residues. The study, taken as a whole, reports: It was reportedly found that TCR beta diversity was significantly higher in malignant thyroid tumors than in benign nodules, a difference seen in both blood and tumor samples.

V and J are TRBV6-2 or TRBV6-3 and TRBJ2-7, with D perhaps matching TRBD1 or TRBD2 (7 bases each). Sequencing used adjacent normal tissue. This receptor was identified in a female donor with papillary thyroid cancer or a benign thyroid nodule (not recorded which). Some clones in this sample may be carry-over from other donors' samples. The CDR3 DNA reads as TGTGCCAGCAGTTCGCGATCAGGGGGGGTGATCTACGAGCAGTACATC. This translates into CASSSRSGGVIYEQYI.